Listed below are T cell receptor beta chains from one sample, sequenced in a study of vaccination and CD4 T cells after COVID-19. Antigen specificity for these receptors is unknown. From the PCR reads, TCRdb called clonotypes with MiXCR, one entry per CDR3 protein. Seen here are around 10,000 distinct CDR3 sequences, roughly 28% observed once, and the top ten hold 8.5% to 10%. The sequencing sample was made of CD4+ T cells from blood, cultured in vitro. These receptors all stem from a human donor who had recovered from COVID-19. The CDR3 runs from the conserved cysteine through the conserved F or W. A D gene is named only where the DNA matches it firmly. Some rows mark clone size as missing; the rest say once, few, many or name a class of expanded clone.

d_call	v_call	clone_size	j_call	cdr3_nt	cdr3_aa
TRBD1	TRBV27	NA	TRBJ2-1	TGTGCCAGCAGTTTAGACGGACAGGGCTACAATGAGCAGTTCTTC	CASSLDGQGYNEQFF
TRBD1	TRBV20-1	medium-sized	TRBJ1-1	TGCAGTGCCCCAGGGGGCAATGAAGCTTTCTTT	CSAPGGNEAFF
NA	TRBV20-1	medium-sized	TRBJ1-2	TGCAGTGCCGGACGGGACCCCAACTATGGCTACACCTTC	CSAGRDPNYGYTF
TRBD1	TRBV20-1	medium-sized	TRBJ1-2	TGCAGTGTTTTGAAAGAGGGGGCGGATGGCTACACCTTC	CSVLKEGADGYTF
TRBD1	TRBV6-2/TRBV6-3	few	TRBJ1-1	TGTGCCAGCAGGGGGACAGCCATGAACACTGAAGCTTTCTTT	CASRGTAMNTEAFF
NA	TRBV11-3	few	TRBJ1-2	TGTGCCACTTCTTCGCCCACAGGGTATGGCTACACCTTC	CATSSPTGYGYTF
TRBD1	TRBV29-1	NA	TRBJ2-7	TGCAGCGTTGAAGGGGGGGATGACAGGGGTATGTACGAGCAGTACTTC	CSVEGGDDRGMYEQYF
NA	TRBV12-3/TRBV12-4	NA	TRBJ1-6	TGTGCCAGCAGTCGGGTCCTAGGTAATTCACCCCTCCACTTT	CASSRVLGNSPLHF
TRBD1	TRBV28	few	TRBJ1-2	TGTGCCAGCAGTGGCCCGAGACAGGGATTTTATGGCTACACCTTC	CASSGPRQGFYGYTF
NA	TRBV20-1	NA	TRBJ2-1	TGCAGTGCCAGAAAGGTCGGCCCCGGCGGGAACAATGCGCAGTTCTTC	CSARKVGPGGNNAQFF
TRBD1	TRBV7-2	NA	TRBJ1-1	TGTGCCAACAGCTGGGGGACAGTGAACACTGAAGCTTTCTTT	CANSWGTVNTEAFF
TRBD1	TRBV6-1	few	TRBJ1-2	TGTGCCAGCAGTCAAAAAGGACAGGGGTTGGGCTATGGCTACACCTTC	CASSQKGQGLGYGYTF
NA	TRBV20-1	few	TRBJ2-3	TGCAGTGCTAGAGATCCCGCGACAGGTCACACAGATACGCAGTATTTT	CSARDPATGHTDTQYF
TRBD1	TRBV14	once	TRBJ2-7	TGTGCCAGCAGCCCGCACGGGACAGGGGTTGAGCAGTACTTC	CASSPHGTGVEQYF
NA	TRBV11-2	NA	TRBJ1-1	TGTGCCAGCAGCCCCCCAGGTACGAACACTGAAGCTTTCTTT	CASSPPGTNTEAFF
NA	TRBV7-2	NA	TRBJ1-3	TGTGCCAGCAGCTTAGGGGGAGGAAACACCATATATTTT	CASSLGGGNTIYF
NA	TRBV12-3/TRBV12-4	few	TRBJ2-1	TGTGCCAGCAGCCTAAGAAATGAGCAGTTCTTC	CASSLRNEQFF
TRBD1	TRBV11-3	NA	TRBJ2-1	TGTGCCAGCAGCCGGGGACAGCTCTCCTACAATGAGCAGTTCTTC	CASSRGQLSYNEQFF
NA	TRBV5-4	NA	TRBJ1-1	TGTGCCAGCAGCCTTGACCGACGACAGGTTAACACTGAAGCTTTCTTT	CASSLDRRQVNTEAFF
NA	TRBV7-3	few	TRBJ2-5	TGTGCCAGCAGCCGGGACGGCAACCAAGAGACCCAGTACTTC	CASSRDGNQETQYF
NA	TRBV7-6	NA	TRBJ2-5	TGTGCCAGCAGCTTAGCAGGTTTGATCGGGACCCAGTACTTC	CASSLAGLIGTQYF
NA	TRBV6-5	few	TRBJ1-1	TGTGCCAGCAGTTACTTTCGGGACATGAACACTGAAGCTTTCTTT	CASSYFRDMNTEAFF
TRBD1	TRBV5-4	few	TRBJ1-2	TGTGCCAGCAGCGGGTTCCGGGACAGGGGACGAGATGGCTACACCTTC	CASSGFRDRGRDGYTF
TRBD2	TRBV15	medium-sized	TRBJ2-2	TGTGCCACCAGTTCGAGGACGGGGGGACTCGGGGAGCTGTTTTTT	CATSSRTGGLGELFF
NA	TRBV2	NA	TRBJ2-7	TGTGCCAGCAGTCTTTTGCAGGCGGTCACCTACGAGCAGTACTTC	CASSLLQAVTYEQYF
TRBD2	TRBV4-2	once	TRBJ2-7	TGTGCCAGCAGCCAACCAGCGGGATTCTACGAGCAGTACTTC	CASSQPAGFYEQYF
NA	TRBV25-1	NA	TRBJ1-2	TGTGCCAGCAGCGGGGGGGCAAATTCTAACTATGGCTACACCTTC	CASSGGANSNYGYTF
NA	TRBV27	NA	TRBJ2-7	TGTGCCAGCAGCCGAAGGGACGGGGACTCCCCCTACGAGCAGTACTTC	CASSRRDGDSPYEQYF
NA	TRBV10-3	NA	TRBJ2-1	TGTGCCATCAGAGGCCAGTCCAATGAGCAGTTCTTC	CAIRGQSNEQFF
NA	TRBV4-3	NA	TRBJ1-1	TGCGCCAGCAGCCAAGACTACACCCACACTGAAGCTTTCTTT	CASSQDYTHTEAFF
NA	TRBV5-6	few	TRBJ2-7	TGTGCCAGCAGCTTGGTTGGACCAGCGACCCCCGAGCAGTACTTC	CASSLVGPATPEQYF
NA	TRBV20-1	NA	TRBJ1-2	TGCAGTGCTAGTGGCCCAGCTAACTATGGCTACACCTTC	CSASGPANYGYTF
NA	TRBV6-2/TRBV6-3	NA	TRBJ2-2	TGTGCCAGCAGTTACGATGGGGACACCGGGGAGCTGTTTTTT	CASSYDGDTGELFF
TRBD1	TRBV10-3	NA	TRBJ2-7	TGTGCCATCAGTCCGAGGACAGGGGCCTACGAGCAGTACTTC	CAISPRTGAYEQYF
NA	TRBV12-3/TRBV12-4	few	TRBJ2-5	TGTGCCAGCAGTAAGGGCCGTGAGACCCAGTACTTC	CASSKGRETQYF